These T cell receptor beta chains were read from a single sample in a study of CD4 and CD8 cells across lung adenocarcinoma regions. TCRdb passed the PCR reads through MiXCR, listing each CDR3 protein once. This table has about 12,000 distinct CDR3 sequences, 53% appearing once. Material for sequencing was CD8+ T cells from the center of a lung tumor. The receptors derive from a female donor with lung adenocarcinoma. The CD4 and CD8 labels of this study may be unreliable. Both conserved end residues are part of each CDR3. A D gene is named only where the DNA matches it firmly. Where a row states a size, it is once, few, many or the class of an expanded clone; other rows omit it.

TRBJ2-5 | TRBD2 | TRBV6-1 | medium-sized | TGTGCCAGCAGTGAGGTAGCGGGGGACCAAGAGACCCAGTACTTC | CASSEVAGDQETQYF
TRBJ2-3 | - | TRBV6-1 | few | TGTGCCAGCAGCCGGGGAGGTACAGATACGCAGTATTTT | CASSRGGTDTQYF
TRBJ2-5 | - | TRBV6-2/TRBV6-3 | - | TGTGCCAGCAGTGACTCTGACGAAGAGACCCAGTACTTC | CASSDSDEETQYF
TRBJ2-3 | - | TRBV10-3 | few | TGTGCCATCTGGGTCCCAGGGGCAGATACGCAGTATTTT | CAIWVPGADTQYF
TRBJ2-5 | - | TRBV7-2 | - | TGTGCCAGCAGCTTGACTAGGATGGAGACCCAGTACTTC | CASSLTRMETQYF
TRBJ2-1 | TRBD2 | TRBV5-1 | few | TGCGCCAGCAGCCGAAGCGGGGGTCTGGGAGAGCAGTTCTTC | CASSRSGGLGEQFF
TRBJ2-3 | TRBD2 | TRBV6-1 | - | TGTGCCAGCAGTCCTAGCGGGCACCCTGACCCAGATACGCAGTACTTT | CASSPSGHPDPDTQYF
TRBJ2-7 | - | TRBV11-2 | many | TGTGCCAGCAGCTTAACGGACACCGCCTACGAGCAGTACTTC | CASSLTDTAYEQYF
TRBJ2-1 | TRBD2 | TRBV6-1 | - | TGTGCCAGGAGCGCGGGACTAGCGGGGCGGGATGCGCAGTTCTTT | CARSAGLAGRDAQFF
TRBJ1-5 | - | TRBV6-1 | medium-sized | TGTGCCAGCAGGGAGGACGGTCCTAATCAGCCCCAGCATTTT | CASREDGPNQPQHF
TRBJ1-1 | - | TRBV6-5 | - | TGTGCCAGCAGTAACCGGGACACTGAAGCTTTCTTT | CASSNRDTEAFF
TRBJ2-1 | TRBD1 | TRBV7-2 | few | TGTGCCAGCAGCCAAGGACAGGCAAGGTTCTTC | CASSQGQARFF
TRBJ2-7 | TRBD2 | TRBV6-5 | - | TGTGCCAGCAGTTCGTGGGAGGGCGACTTCTCCTACGAGCAGTACTTC | CASSSWEGDFSYEQYF
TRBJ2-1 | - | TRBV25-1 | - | TGTGCCAGCAGTGAATGGAGGGGTAGCGGGACAGACAATGAGCAGTTCTTC | CASSEWRGSGTDNEQFF
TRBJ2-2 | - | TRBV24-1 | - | TGTGCCACCAGTGATCGACAGTACACCGGGGAGCTGTTTTTT | CATSDRQYTGELFF
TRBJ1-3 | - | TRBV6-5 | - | TGTGCCAGCAGTTACGGACAACCTGGAAACACCATATATTTT | CASSYGQPGNTIYF
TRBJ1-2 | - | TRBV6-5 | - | TGTGCCAGCAGTTCCGGTCCGGGGTGGGATGGCTACACCTTC | CASSSGPGWDGYTF
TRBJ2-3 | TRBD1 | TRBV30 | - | TGTGCCTCAACGGACAGGGTATTGAATACGCAGTATTTT | CASTDRVLNTQYF
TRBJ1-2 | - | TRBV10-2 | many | TGCGCCAGCAGTGAGTTTCAGGGACGTTTGGACTATGGCTACACCTTC | CASSEFQGRLDYGYTF
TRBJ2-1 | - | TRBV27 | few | TGTGCCAGCAGTTTTTCCGGGGGCAATGAGCAGTTCTTC | CASSFSGGNEQFF
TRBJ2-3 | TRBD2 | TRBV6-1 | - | TGTGCCAGCAGGGGCGGGGGTAGCACAGATACGCAGTATTTT | CASRGGGSTDTQYF
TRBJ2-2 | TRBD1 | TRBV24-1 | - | TGTGCCACCAGGGGGACAGGGAGCACCGGGGAGCTGTTTTTT | CATRGTGSTGELFF
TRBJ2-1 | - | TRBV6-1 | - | TGTGCCAGCGGGGACCGTTGGGCGGATGAGCAGTTCTTC | CASGDRWADEQFF
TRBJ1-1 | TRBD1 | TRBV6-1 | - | TGTGCCAGCAGTGATGCCGTGCAGGACAGGGGTCGTACTGAAGCTTTCTTT | CASSDAVQDRGRTEAFF
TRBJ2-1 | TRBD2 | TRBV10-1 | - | TGCGCCAGCAGTGGGCTTAAGGTAGCGGGAGTTTACAATGAGCAGTTCTTC | CASSGLKVAGVYNEQFF
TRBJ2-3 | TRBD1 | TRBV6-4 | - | TGTGCCAGCAGCACCAAGGGGGCCCCTCTGGATACGCAGTATTTT | CASSTKGAPLDTQYF
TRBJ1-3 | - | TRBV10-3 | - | TGTGCCAACAGGGTATCTGGAAACACCATATATTTT | CANRVSGNTIYF
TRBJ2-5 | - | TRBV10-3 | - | TGTGCCATCAGTTCTCCGGGACGGGAGAGAGAGACCCAGTACTTC | CAISSPGRERETQYF
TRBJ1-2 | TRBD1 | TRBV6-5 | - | TGTGCCAGCAGTTACTCGATCCCTGGGACAGTTGGCTACACCTTC | CASSYSIPGTVGYTF
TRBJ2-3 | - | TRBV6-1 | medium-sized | TGTGCCAGCAGTGAAACAACAGATACGCAGTATTTT | CASSETTDTQYF
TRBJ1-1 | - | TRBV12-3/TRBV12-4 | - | TGTGCCAGCAGATCTGCAGGGCTCACTGAAGCTTTCTTT | CASRSAGLTEAFF
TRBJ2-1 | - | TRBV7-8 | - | TGTGCCAGCAGTTTATTAGCAGAGCAGTTCTTC | CASSLLAEQFF
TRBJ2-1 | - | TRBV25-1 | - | TGTGCCAGCAGTGTTTTGCAGGGGAACTACAATGAGCAGTTCTTC | CASSVLQGNYNEQFF
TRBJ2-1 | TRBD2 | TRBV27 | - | TGTGCCAGCAGTCCACAGGTCCGAGCGGGAGGAATAAATGAGCAGTTCTTC | CASSPQVRAGGINEQFF
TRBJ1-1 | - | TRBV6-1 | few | TGTGCCAGCAGCCACACGGAGGACACTGAAGCTTTCTTT | CASSHTEDTEAFF
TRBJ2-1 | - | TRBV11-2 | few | TGTGCCAGCAGCTTAGATCCCCCCAATGAGCAGTTCTTC | CASSLDPPNEQFF
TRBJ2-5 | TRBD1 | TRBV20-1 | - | TGCAGTGCTAGTGGGACAGGGCGGGACCAGTACTTC | CSASGTGRDQYF
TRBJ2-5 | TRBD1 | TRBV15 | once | TGTGCCACAAACGACAGGGGTGGGCAAGAGACCCAGTACTTC | CATNDRGGQETQYF
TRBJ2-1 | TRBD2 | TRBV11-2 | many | TGTGCCAGCAGCCAGACTAGCGGGGGCTGGGATGAGCAGTTCTTC | CASSQTSGGWDEQFF
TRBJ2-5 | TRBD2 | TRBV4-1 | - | TGCGCCAGCAGCCATCCGAAGCGGGGCCACCAAGAGACCCAGTACTTC | CASSHPKRGHQETQYF
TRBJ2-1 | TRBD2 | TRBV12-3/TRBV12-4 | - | TGTGCCAGCAGTTCCCGACTAGCGGGATATCCCGGCGAGCAGTTCTTC | CASSSRLAGYPGEQFF
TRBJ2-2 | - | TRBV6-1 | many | TGTGCCAGCAGGGCCCCTGGGGCGGCCGGGGAGCTGTTTTTT | CASRAPGAAGELFF
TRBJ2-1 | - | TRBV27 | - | TGTGCCATTAGGCAGGGGTCTGAGCAGTTCTTC | CAIRQGSEQFF
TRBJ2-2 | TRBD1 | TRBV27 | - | TGTGCCAGCAGTTCCCCGACAGGGGGCTTAACCGGGGAGCTGTTTTTT | CASSSPTGGLTGELFF
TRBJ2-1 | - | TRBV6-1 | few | TGTGCCAGCAGTGAAGGAACCGGCGATGAGCAGTTCTTC | CASSEGTGDEQFF
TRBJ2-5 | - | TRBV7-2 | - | TGTGCCAGCAGCCCAGGATATTACGCAGAGACCCAGTACTTC | CASSPGYYAETQYF
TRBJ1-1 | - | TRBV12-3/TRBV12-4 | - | TGTGCCAGCAGTTTATCGGGCGGGGTGTGGGGATTGGACACTGAAGCTTTCTTT | CASSLSGGVWGLDTEAFF
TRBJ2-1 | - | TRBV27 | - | TGTGCCAGCCAAGGGGGAGCAAGATCCTACAATGAGCAGTTCTTC | CASQGGARSYNEQFF
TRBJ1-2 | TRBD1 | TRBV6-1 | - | TGTGCCAGCAGGACAGGGGTAGTTGGCTACACCTTC | CASRTGVVGYTF
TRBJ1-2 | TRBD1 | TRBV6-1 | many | TGTGCCAGCAGTGAAGTAGGCTACAGGGGCGATGGCTACACCTTC | CASSEVGYRGDGYTF
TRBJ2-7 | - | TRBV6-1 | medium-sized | TGTGCCAGCAGTCCACCAGGGGACTCCTACGAGCAGTACTTC | CASSPPGDSYEQYF
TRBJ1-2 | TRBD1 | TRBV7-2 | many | TGTGCCAGCAGCTTAGGACAGGGGAGGAGCTACACCTTC | CASSLGQGRSYTF
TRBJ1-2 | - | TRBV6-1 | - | TGTGCCAGCAGTGAAATGGGGGACAATGGCTACACCTTC | CASSEMGDNGYTF
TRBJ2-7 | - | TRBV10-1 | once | TGCGCCAGCAGTGTAACAGGGTACTATATTGGGTACGAGCAGTACTTC | CASSVTGYYIGYEQYF
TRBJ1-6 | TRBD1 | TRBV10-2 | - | TGCGCCAGCAGTGAGCCGACGGACAGGCAGTACATTTATAATTCACCCCTCCACTTT | CASSEPTDRQYIYNSPLHF
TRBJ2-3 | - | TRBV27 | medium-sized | TGTGCCAGCGGTCCTCCAGATACGCAGTATTTT | CASGPPDTQYF
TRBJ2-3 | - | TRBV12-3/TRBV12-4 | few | TGTGCCAGCAGTTTTTTGGTGGGGGGCGCAGATACGCAGTATTTT | CASSFLVGGADTQYF
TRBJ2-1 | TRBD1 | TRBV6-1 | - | TGTGCCAGCAGTGACCCCGGGACAGTGAGCTCCTACAATGAGCAGTTCTTC | CASSDPGTVSSYNEQFF